Listed here are 27 T cell receptor beta chains from one sample, sequenced in a study of T cell responses to AZD1222 COVID-19 vaccine. Measured with immunoSEQ multiplex PCR; TCRdb has only the in-frame clones, and not every one. The table lists 65,000 to 100,000 clones, 75% to 95% of them singletons. The material was peripheral blood, obtained 28 days after the second AZD1222 dose. These receptors were collected from an adult who received the AZD1222 COVID-19 vaccine.

The chain uses TRBV10-3 and TRBJ2-1, with 10 bases that match TRBD2. The CDR3 length is 14 residues. Losses at the gene ends were 9 bases for V and 5 bases for J; bases not matched to a gene: 7. Germline V lookup: CDR1 ENHRY, CDR2 SYGVKD. The CDR3 sequence is CAIGIAGGNNEQFF. The CDR3 coding sequence is TGTGCCATAGGGATAGCGGGAGGAAACAATGAGCAGTTCTTC.

This clone came up once. This sequence joins TRBV2 and TRBJ2-7; 7 bases line up with TRBD2. The V and J ends lost 8 bases and 3 bases, in that order; junction bases with no gene match: 10. This CDR3 is 14 amino acids long. CDR1 is SNHLY and CDR2 is FYNNEI in the germline V gene. The CDR3 loop is CASGDSGFNYEQYF. CDR3 DNA: TGTGCCAGCGGGGATAGCGGGTTCAACTACGAGCAGTACTTC.

The J gene is TRBJ2-1, the V gene TRBV7-3; 7 positions agree with TRBD1. J gave up 7 bases and V 5 bases, and 17 bases lay outside the gene matches. The CDR3 covers 17 residues. Per the germline V gene, CDR1 is SGHTA and CDR2 is FQGTGA. The CDR3 is CASSPSHRAGGQNEQFF. Written as DNA, the CDR3 is TGTGCCAGCAGCCCCTCCCACAGGGCAGGGGGTCAGAATGAGCAGTTCTTC.

This rearrangement joins TRBV19 to TRBJ2-7; possibly TRBD2 for D (6 bases). Germline CDR1 LNHDA, CDR2 SQIVND (reference sequence). Trimming pared 0 bases from V and 7 bases from J, leaving 10 bases between. The CDR3 length is 13 residues. The CDR3 DNA is TGTGCCAGTAGTATAGACCGGGCGGGGGAGCAGTACTTC. This translates into CASSIDRAGEQYF.

J is TRBJ2-7 and V is TRBV12-5; D may match TRBD1 or TRBD2 (6 bases each). The CDR3 length is 15 residues. Trimming left V 0 bases short and J 6 bases short, with 15 bases between. Germline CDR1 LGHNT, CDR2 FRNRAP. The CDR3 nucleotides read TGTGCTAGTGGTTTGGTCTCTAGACTAGGGGGCGAGCAGTACTTC. Amino acids: CASGLVSRLGGEQYF. Using reference TRBV12-5 and TRBJ2-7 for the parts outside the CDR3, the full variable domain is DARVTQTPRHKVTEMGQEVTMRCQPILGHNTVFWYRQTMMQGLELLAYFRNRAPLDDSGMPKDRFSAEMPDATLATLKIQPSEPRDSAVYFCASGLVSRLGGEQYFGPGTRLTVT.

The J gene is TRBJ1-1, the V gene TRBV30; no clear D. This CDR3 is 11 amino acids long. Trimming cost V 1 base and J 7 bases, with 7 bases left between them. Germline V gene lookup returns CDR1 GTSNPN and CDR2 SVGIG (reference sequence). CDR3 amino acids: CAWSGRLEAFF. CDR3 sequence (DNA): TGTGCCTGGAGTGGCCGGCTTGAAGCTTTCTTT.

The rearrangement joins TRBV20-1 to TRBJ2-7; D is unresolved. There are 11 residues in the CDR3. In germline, CDR1 is DFQATT, CDR2 SNEGSKA (reference sequence). The V and J ends lost 3 bases and 3 bases respectively, with 6 bases between them. CDR3 DNA sequence: TGCAGTGCTAGGGGCGTCTACGAGCAGTACTTC. Encoded protein: CSARGVYEQYF.

In DNA, the CDR3 is TGTGCCAGCAGCGTTCGGGCTGGACATGAGCAGTTCTTC. Its translation is CASSVRAGHEQFF. This chain connects TRBV21-1 to TRBJ2-1. TRBV21-1 is annotated as a pseudogene. CDR3 length equals 13 residues.

DNA of the CDR3: TGTGCCAGCTCTCGTAGGGGGACTAGCGTCGCGAAAGACACCGGGGAGCTGTTTTTT. Protein sequence: CASSRRGTSVAKDTGELFF. The chain has TRBV9 and TRBJ2-2, with 10 bases lining up with TRBD2. The CDR3 length is 19 residues. Germline CDR1 and CDR2: SGDLS and YYNGEE. V gave up 7 bases and J gave up 3 bases; unmatched junction bases: 18.

The chain employs TRBV3-1 (or the pseudogene TRBV3-2) and TRBJ2-2; 11 bases are shared with TRBD1. There are 16 residues in the CDR3. The germline CDR1 and CDR2 sequences are LGHDT and YNNKEL (reference sequence). The V segment lost 0 bases and the J segment 9 bases; nucleotides outside the gene matches: 6. CDR3 amino acids: CASSQDVRTGGRELFF. The CDR3 bases are TGTGCCAGCAGCCAAGATGTCCGGACAGGGGGCCGGGAGCTGTTTTTT.

V gene TRBV19 combines with J gene TRBJ2-1, with 11 bases identical to TRBD1. From germline, CDR1 is LNHDA and CDR2 SQIVND (reference sequence). This CDR3 is built from 15 residues. Losses at the gene ends were 6 bases for V and 7 bases for J; bases not matched to a gene: 8. The CDR3 sequence: CASSFLGTGGNEQFF. The CDR3 nucleotides are TGTGCCAGTAGCTTCCTCGGGACAGGGGGGAATGAGCAGTTCTTC.

This clone appeared once. The rearrangement links TRBV24-1 to TRBJ1-5, with 11 positions matching TRBD1. Germline assignment: CDR1 KGHDR and CDR2 SFDVKD. This CDR3 is 15 amino acids long. With 9 bases clipped from V and 2 bases from J, the junction kept 5 bases outside the gene matches. Here the CDR3 reads CATGQGAGGNQPQHF. The CDR3 DNA reads as TGTGCCACCGGACAGGGGGCTGGGGGCAATCAGCCCCAGCATTTT.

This chain uses TRBV12-5 with TRBJ2-1, with 9 bases that match TRBD1. Germline V gene lookup returns CDR1 LGHNT and CDR2 FRNRAP. The V segment lost 5 bases and the J segment 2 bases; nucleotides outside the gene matches: 4. This CDR3 has 15 residues. The CDR3 coding sequence is TGTGCTAGTGGTCCCGGGACAGGGCCCTACAATGAGCAGTTCTTC. Its translation: CASGPGTGPYNEQFF.

The chain has TRBV5-1 and TRBJ2-7; 12 bases are a match to TRBD2. Germline CDR1 reads SGHRS; CDR2 reads YFSETQ. Unmatched junction bases numbered 4, after V lost 2 bases and J lost 4 bases. This CDR3 has 15 amino acids. The CDR3 DNA sequence: TGCGCCAGCAGCTTTCTAGCGGGAGGGCTTTACGAGCAGTACTTC. Residues: CASSFLAGGLYEQYF.

This chain's CDR3 is CAISTRGDYGYTF. The CDR3 DNA sequence: TGTGCCATCAGTACGAGGGGCGACTATGGCTACACCTTC. The chain employs TRBV10-3 and TRBJ1-2, with D possibly TRBD1 on 5 matching bases. The germline gives CDR1 ENHRY, CDR2 SYGVKD. V was clipped by 5 bases and J by 3 bases, with 10 bases between them. The CDR3 length is 13 residues.

This clone occurred a few times. The chain joins TRBV28 to TRBJ1-2; weak D call: TRBD1 (5 bases). Trimming removed 7 bases from V and 4 bases from J, with 16 bases in between. The length of the CDR3 is 14 residues. Germline CDR1 reads MDHEN; CDR2 reads SYDVKM. Here the CDR3 reads CASISPQGIYGYTF. In nucleotides, the CDR3 is TGTGCCAGCATATCCCCGCAGGGAATCTATGGCTACACCTTC.

The V call is TRBV19, the J call TRBJ1-5; no definite D call. Germline assignment: CDR1 LNHDA and CDR2 SQIVND (reference sequence). There are 14 residues in the CDR3. Trimming cost V 7 bases and J 3 bases, with 13 bases left between them. The CDR3 loop reads CASTSNSFNQPQHF. As DNA, the CDR3 is TGTGCCAGTACTTCCAACAGTTTCAATCAGCCCCAGCATTTT.

This clone was recorded only once. This CDR3 is CASSFTTVNYGYTF. DNA for the CDR3: TGTGCCAGCAGTTTCACGACGGTTAACTATGGCTACACCTTC. The rearrangement joins TRBV28 to TRBJ1-2; D unresolved. V gave up 3 bases and J gave up 1 base, with 9 bases separating them. The CDR3 spans 14 residues. The germline gives CDR1 MDHEN, CDR2 SYDVKM.

In the case of this clone: The same CDR3 arises from other DNA sequences in this sample as well. The chain links TRBV24-1 to TRBJ2-3; D is undetermined. CDR1 is KGHDR, CDR2 SFDVKD, per germline. The CDR3 runs to 13 residues. Trimming stripped 2 bases from V and 2 bases from J, with 4 bases between. In nucleotides, the CDR3 is TGTGCCACCAGTGATTCCTCCACAGATACGCAGTATTTT. It is translated as CATSDSSTDTQYF.

This chain joins TRBV9 and TRBJ1-1, with D uncertain. The CDR3 is made up of 13 amino acids. The V gene's germline CDR1 is SGDLS and CDR2 YYNGEE. The ends were cut back, 2 bases at V and 1 base at J, with 6 bases in the middle. CDR3 protein: CASSVMQNTEAFF. CDR3 DNA: TGTGCCAGCAGCGTCATGCAGAACACTGAAGCTTTCTTT.

The rearrangement joins TRBV10-3 to TRBJ2-6; D not resolved. This CDR3 is built from 15 residues. Germline loops: CDR1 ENHRY, CDR2 SYGVKD. V lost 4 bases and J 1 base, leaving 8 bases between the germline ends. The CDR3 reads CAISVRTSGANVLTF. Here the CDR3 DNA reads TGTGCCATCAGTGTTCGAACATCTGGGGCCAACGTCCTGACTTTC.

The chain uses TRBV27 and TRBJ1-2; TRBD1 matches 9 bases. CDR1 MNHEY and CDR2 SMNVEV come from the germline V gene (reference sequence). This CDR3 has 14 amino acids. V shed 6 bases and J 5 bases; nucleotides not matched to a gene: 7. CDR3 nucleotide sequence: TGTGCCAGCAGACGAACCGGGACAGGGTATGGCTACACCTTC. It codes for CASRRTGTGYGYTF.

The chain recombines TRBV5-1 with TRBJ2-2, with D hard to call. The CDR3 is 16 residues long. Trimming took off 2 bases at V and 0 bases at J, with 11 bases between the two ends. CDR1 is SGHRS, CDR2 YFSETQ, per germline. CDR3 DNA: TGCGCCAGCAGCTTTATAAGGGCTACGAACACCGGGGAGCTGTTTTTT. Residues: CASSFIRATNTGELFF.

The chain employs TRBV10-3 and TRBJ2-6; D might be TRBD1 (6 bases). V was trimmed by 0 bases and J by 0 bases, leaving 12 bases between them. The CDR3 totals 18 residues. CDR1 is ENHRY and CDR2 is SYGVKD in the germline V gene. The CDR3 nucleotides are TGTGCCATCAGTGAGTCAAGACAGGAGAGCTCTGGGGCCAACGTCCTGACTTTC. The encoded protein is CAISESRQESSGANVLTF.

This clone was recorded only once. V is TRBV6-6 and J is TRBJ2-7; D ambiguous. In germline, CDR1 is MNHNY, CDR2 SVGAGI (reference sequence). This CDR3 has 12 amino acids. V lost 6 bases and J 2 bases, leaving 8 bases between the germline ends. This chain's CDR3 is CASRPSTYEQYF. The CDR3 DNA follows: TGTGCCAGCAGACCTTCTACCTACGAGCAGTACTTC.

V and J are TRBV15 and TRBJ1-4; D is unclear. The germline V gene encodes CDR1 LNHNV and CDR2 YYDKDF (reference sequence). V lost 0 bases, J lost 7 bases, and 9 bases lay in between. This CDR3 comprises 14 residues. CDR3 DNA sequence: TGTGCCACCAGCAGAGATTGGTTAGTTGAAAAACTGTTTTTT. This translates into CATSRDWLVEKLFF.

The V gene is TRBV2, the J gene TRBJ2-2, with D tentatively TRBD1 (6 bases). In germline, CDR1 is SNHLY, CDR2 FYNNEI. The V gene lost 6 bases and the J gene lost 5 bases, with 13 bases spanning the gap. This CDR3 region has 14 residues. CDR3 protein: CASSSDRPTGELFF. DNA for the CDR3: TGTGCCAGCAGCTCCGACAGGCCTACCGGGGAGCTGTTTTTT.